What follows are 2 T cell receptor beta chains derived from one specimen sequenced in a study of T cells in Graves' hyperthyroidism and ophthalmopathy. Using RNA transcripts as the source, TCR beta CDR3 regions were amplified. HTBI primers were employed in a first-round RT-PCR of the TCR CDR3. TCRdb ran MiXCR on the multiplex PCR reads and lists one entry per CDR3 protein. The sample carries 450,000 to 650,000 distinct CDR3 sequences, 20% to 25% recorded once. Material: blood. Receptor source: a man aged 18 to 29 with Graves' hyperthyroidism.

This clonotype was seen many times. V is TRBV20-1 and J is TRBJ1-5; no firm D call. Trimming removed 0 bases at V and 2 bases at J, with 14 bases between. The CDR3 spans 16 residues. CDR1 and CDR2 (germline): DFQATT, SNEGSKA (reference sequence). The CDR3 reads CSARDHGISGNQPQHF. CDR3 sequence (DNA): TGCAGTGCTAGAGATCACGGTATTAGCGGCAATCAGCCCCAGCATTTT.

About this clonotype: At one of its ends the junction is not consistent with the germline gene, which may arise from a read error. The chain uses TRBV9 and TRBJ1-3; D gene uncertain. The germline V gene encodes CDR1 SGDLS and CDR2 YYNGEE. CDR3 length equals 14 residues. As DNA, the CDR3 is TGTGCCAGCAGCTCGACGGTCTCGGGAAACACCATGTATTTT. Its protein is CASSSTVSGNTMYF.